This TCR beta chain was profiled in a study of shared clonotypes between healthy human individuals. Unmatched junction bases numbered 3, after V lost 6 bases and J lost 6 bases. This CDR3 is built from 14 residues. Per germline, CDR1 SGHNT and CDR2 YYREEE (reference sequence). Every subset had its genomic DNA shared out evenly among several immunoSEQ plates. Sequencing used immunoSEQ multiplex PCR; TCRdb keeps in-frame clones, though not all of them. The data hold some 2,100,000 clones, with approximately 94% observed a single time. This clone was seen only once. The rearrangement joins TRBV5-4 to TRBJ1-6; TRBD1 matches 10 bases. Sequenced input: naive CD4+ T cells sorted from blood. The subset denotes: CD45RA+ positively selected. The receptor was isolated from a man in his late teens or twenties in good health. CDR3 loop: CASKRTGGNSPLHF. CDR3 nucleotides: TGTGCCAGCAAAAGGACAGGGGGTAATTCACCCCTCCACTTT. Drawing the rest from reference TRBV5-4 and TRBJ1-6, the complete variable domain is ETGVTQSPTHLIKTRGQQVTLRCSSQSGHNTVSWYQQALGQGPQFIFQYYREEENGRGNFPPRFSGLQFPNYSSELNVNALELDDSALYLCASKRTGGNSPLHFGNGTRLTVT.